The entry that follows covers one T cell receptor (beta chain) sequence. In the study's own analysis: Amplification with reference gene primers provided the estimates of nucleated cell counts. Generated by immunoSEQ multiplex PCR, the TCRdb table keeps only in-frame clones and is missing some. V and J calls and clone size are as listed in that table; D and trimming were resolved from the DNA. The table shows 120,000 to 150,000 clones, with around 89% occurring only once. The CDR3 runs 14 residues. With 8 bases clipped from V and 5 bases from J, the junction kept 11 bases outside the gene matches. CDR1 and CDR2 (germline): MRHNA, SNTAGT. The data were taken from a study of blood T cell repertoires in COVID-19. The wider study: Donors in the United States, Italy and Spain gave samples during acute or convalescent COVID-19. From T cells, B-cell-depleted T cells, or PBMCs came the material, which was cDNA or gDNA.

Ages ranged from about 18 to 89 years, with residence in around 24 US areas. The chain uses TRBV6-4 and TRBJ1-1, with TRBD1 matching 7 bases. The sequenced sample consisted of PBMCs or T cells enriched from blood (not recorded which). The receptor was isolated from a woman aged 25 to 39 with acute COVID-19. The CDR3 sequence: CASRPEGAGTEAFF. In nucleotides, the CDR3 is TGTGCCAGCCGGCCAGAGGGGGCAGGAACTGAAGCTTTCTTT.